These 22 T cell receptor beta chains originate from one sample sequenced in a study of Ad26.COV2.S vaccination and SARS-CoV-2 variants. Documented treatment: 15 to 20 received Ad26.COV2.S at low or high dose, single or two shots; about 5 received placebo; per-sample allocation not given. After the first vaccine or placebo injection, samples were drawn on day 63. Produced via immunoSEQ multiplex PCR; TCRdb's table is partial and in-frame only. The sample lists approximately 480,000 clones; around 88% were seen once. The sequencing used peripheral blood, collected in a trial of Ad26.COV2.S vaccine versus placebo. The receptors here all came from a person aged 18-60 years who received the Ad26.COV2.S COVID-19 vaccine or a placebo.

This chain joins TRBV2 and TRBJ1-1; TRBD1 is a possible D gene (6 bases). The CDR3 has 14 residues. V gave up 7 bases and J gave up 7 bases, with 19 bases separating them. CDR1 and CDR2 (germline): SNHLY, FYNNEI. CDR3 loop: CASKTGTIVIEAFF. CDR3 DNA sequence: TGTGCCAGCAAAACCGGGACAATAGTTATTGAAGCTTTCTTT.

The rearrangement joins TRBV13 to TRBJ2-2; D is undetermined. This CDR3 is 17 amino acids long. Germline-derived CDR1 and CDR2 are PRHDT and FYEKMQ (reference sequence). V was shortened by 5 bases and J by 1 base, with 17 bases between the two germline ends. The DNA for the CDR3 is TGTGCCAGCAGCCGGCCCCTGAACTCGGTGAACACCGGGGAGCTGTTTTTT. Its protein is CASSRPLNSVNTGELFF.

The chain has TRBV30 and TRBJ2-7; D perhaps matches TRBD1 (5 bases). Germline-derived CDR1 and CDR2 are GTSNPN and SVGIG (reference sequence). V was cut by 0 bases and J by 6 bases, with 21 bases left in between. This CDR3 is built from 16 residues. CDR3 amino acids: CAWSVVRGSGPGEQYF. CDR3 sequence (DNA): TGTGCCTGGAGTGTAGTTAGGGGCTCCGGACCGGGCGAGCAGTACTTC.

The genes are TRBV24-1 and TRBJ2-7; 13 bases align to TRBD2. The CDR3 is made up of 19 amino acids. Germline V gene sequence: CDR1 KGHDR, CDR2 SFDVKD. Trimming took 3 bases from V and 2 from J; bases not matched to a gene: 12. CDR3 protein: CATSDIGTSGKRAAYEQYF. DNA of the CDR3: TGTGCCACCAGTGATATAGGGACTAGCGGGAAGAGAGCAGCCTACGAGCAGTACTTC.

The rearrangement uses TRBV18 and TRBJ2-1; TRBD1 agrees at 7 bases. This CDR3 has 13 residues. The trim removed 5 bases at V and 9 bases at J, leaving 7 bases unmatched. Germline CDR1 is KGHSH and CDR2 is LQKENI. The CDR3 spells CASSKTGVAEQFF. CDR3 DNA: TGTGCCAGCTCAAAAACAGGGGTAGCTGAGCAGTTCTTC.

This clone is a singleton in its sample. The chain employs TRBV7-2 and TRBJ2-1, with D possibly matching TRBD1 (5 bases). Trimming took 5 bases from V and 7 from J, leaving 9 bases between them. The length of the CDR3 is 12 residues. CDR1 and CDR2 (germline): SGHTA, FQGNSA. The CDR3 sequence: CASSHPGNEQFF. For the CDR3, the DNA is TGTGCCAGCAGCCATCCAGGGAATGAGCAGTTCTTC.

The V and J genes are TRBV5-1 and TRBJ2-2; D assignment may be TRBD1 or TRBD2 (6 bases each). Per germline, CDR1 SGHRS and CDR2 YFSETQ. Trimming removed 0 bases from V and 6 bases from J, with 12 bases in between. This CDR3 is built from 15 residues. The DNA of the CDR3 is TGCGCCAGCAGCTTGGAGGGGGGCCGGGCCGGGGAGCTGTTTTTT. This encodes CASSLEGGRAGELFF.

The CDR3 region is CASSEFVGRLGNEQFF. The CDR3 nucleotides are TGTGCCAGCAGTGAATTTGTGGGGAGGCTGGGCAATGAGCAGTTCTTC. The chain carries TRBV2 and TRBJ2-1, with D possibly being TRBD2 (6 bases). CDR3 length: 16 amino acids. Germline V lookup: CDR1 SNHLY, CDR2 FYNNEI. V lost 2 bases, J lost 6 bases, and 17 bases lay in between.

The V and J genes are TRBV4-2 and TRBJ1-4; tentative D call: TRBD1 (6 bases). The CDR3 consists of 15 residues. V was clipped by 1 base and J by 5 bases, with 11 bases between them. From germline, CDR1 is LGHNA and CDR2 YNFKEQ. CDR3 nucleotides: TGTGCCAGCAGCCAAGCAGGGAGGGGGAATGAAAAACTGTTTTTT. It yields the protein CASSQAGRGNEKLFF.

The V call is TRBV4-3, the J call TRBJ2-7, with D possibly matching TRBD1 (6 bases). This CDR3 has 15 residues. Germline V gene sequence: CDR1 LGHNA, CDR2 YSLEER. V was trimmed by 1 base and J by 3 bases, leaving 13 bases between them. CDR3 amino acids: CASSQVGADSYEQYF. The CDR3 DNA follows: TGCGCCAGCAGCCAAGTCGGGGCGGACAGCTACGAGCAGTACTTC.

This sequence joins TRBV7-3 and TRBJ2-2; no definite D call. This CDR3 has 12 residues. The V gene lost 1 base and the J gene lost 6 bases, with 3 bases spanning the gap. The V gene's germline CDR1 is SGHTA and CDR2 FQGTGA. The chain's CDR3 is CASSLRSGELFF. DNA of the CDR3: TGTGCCAGCAGCTTAAGGTCCGGGGAGCTGTTTTTT.

The table lists this clone with a count of one. The chain is built from TRBV6-5 and TRBJ2-2; D may be TRBD2 (6 bases). Trimming stripped 6 bases from V and 6 bases from J, with 17 bases between. Germline lookup yields CDR1 MNHEY and CDR2 SVGAGI. The CDR3 runs to 15 residues. The CDR3 DNA sequence: TGTGCCAGCAGCCGTGGACTACAGGAGGCCGGGGAGCTGTTTTTT. The encoded protein is CASSRGLQEAGELFF.

The J gene is TRBJ2-2, the V gene TRBV5-4, with D possibly TRBD1 on 5 matching bases. The CDR3 sequence is 16 residues long. The V end lost 4 bases, the J end lost 1 base, and 14 bases lay between the germline ends. Germline CDR1 reads SGHNT; CDR2 reads YYREEE (reference sequence). The CDR3, as DNA: TGTGCCAGCAGCCAACCGGGTAGGGGGAACACCGGGGAGCTGTTTTTT. Translation gives CASSQPGRGNTGELFF.

The chain couples TRBV7-2 to TRBJ2-4; no firm D call. CDR1 is SGHTA, CDR2 FQGNSA, per germline. CDR3 length equals 15 residues. The ends were cut back, 5 bases at V and 6 bases at J, with 17 bases in the middle. The CDR3 here is CASSPYIHSGNIQYF. The CDR3 nucleotides are TGTGCCAGCAGCCCGTACATCCATTCGGGAAACATTCAGTACTTC. The entire variable domain, with the rest obtained from reference TRBV7-2 and TRBJ2-4, is as follows: GAGVSQSPSNKVTEKGKDVELRCDPISGHTALYWYRQSLGQGLEFLIYFQGNSAPDKSGLPSDRFSAERTGGSVSTLTIQRTQQEDSAVYLCASSPYIHSGNIQYFGAGTRLSVL.

The chain carries TRBV7-8 and TRBJ2-1; D unclear. Between the trimmed V and J ends, which lost 3 bases and 10 bases, there was a span of 10 bases. The V gene's germline CDR1 is SGHVS and CDR2 FQNEAQ. The CDR3 loop spans 12 amino acids. This chain's CDR3 is CASSLIMGEQFF. The CDR3 nucleotides are TGTGCCAGCAGCTTGATAATGGGGGAGCAGTTCTTC.

The rearrangement uses TRBV7-3 and TRBJ2-4; 8 bases are shared with TRBD1. This CDR3 region has 17 residues. Germline CDR1 and CDR2: SGHTA and FQGTGA. Losses at the gene ends were 6 bases for V and 1 base for J; bases not matched to a gene: 11. CDR3 coding DNA: TGTGCCAGCAGAACCGGACAGGGAGCTTCGGCCAAAAACATTCAGTACTTC. Amino acids: CASRTGQGASAKNIQYF. Variable domain in full (rest from reference TRBV7-3 and TRBJ2-4): GAGVSQTPSNKVTEKGKYVELRCDPISGHTALYWYRQSLGQGPEFLIYFQGTGAADDSGLPNDRFFAVRPEGSVSTLKIQRTERGDSAVYLCASRTGQGASAKNIQYFGAGTRLSVL.

This chain uses TRBV18 with TRBJ2-3, with D unclear. The V and J ends lost 3 bases and 3 bases respectively, with 19 bases between them. CDR1 is KGHSH and CDR2 is LQKENI in the germline V gene. The CDR3 covers 17 residues. In nucleotides, the CDR3 is TGTGCCAGCTCACCGGTCAAGGGATCGGGTGGGACAGATACGCAGTATTTT. This translates into CASSPVKGSGGTDTQYF.

The gene calls are TRBV11-2 and TRBJ2-2; TRBD2 agrees at 12 bases. Germline CDR1 is SGHAT and CDR2 is FQNNGV. This CDR3 contains 16 residues. V was pared by 1 base and J by 6 bases, with 3 bases of the junction left unmatched. DNA for the CDR3: TGTGCCAGCAGCTTAGCTAGCGGGAGGGCGGCCGGGGAGCTGTTTTTT. Protein: CASSLASGRAAGELFF.

This clone was seen once. V usage is TRBV6-5 and J usage is TRBJ2-7; 7 bases align to TRBD1. J gave up 5 bases and V 6 bases, and 13 bases lay outside the gene matches. The germline V gene encodes CDR1 MNHEY and CDR2 SVGAGI. The length of the CDR3 is 15 residues. The DNA for the CDR3 is TGTGCCAGCAGGGGACAGTCTACCTTTTGGGACGAGCAGTACTTC. This codes for CASRGQSTFWDEQYF.

The chain employs TRBV19 and TRBJ1-1; D call uncertain. Trimming left V 3 bases short and J 2 bases short, with 10 bases between. Germline V gene sequence: CDR1 LNHDA, CDR2 SQIVND (reference sequence). The CDR3 extends over 14 amino acids. The CDR3 DNA follows: TGTGCCAGTAGTATCGTAGCGGGTAACACTGAAGCTTTCTTT. Its protein is CASSIVAGNTEAFF. Full variable domain (outside the CDR3, taken from reference TRBV19 and TRBJ1-1): DGGITQSPKYLFRKEGQNVTLSCEQNLNHDAMYWYRQDPGQGLRLIYYSQIVNDFQKGDIAEGYSVSREKKESFPLTVTSAQKNPTAFYLCASSIVAGNTEAFFGQGTRLTVV.

The CDR3 spells CATSRGARAVERNTEAFF. The CDR3 DNA sequence: TGTGCCACCAGCAGAGGAGCCAGGGCGGTAGAGAGGAACACTGAAGCTTTCTTT. The chain has TRBV15 and TRBJ1-1; TRBD1 is a possible D gene (5 bases). Germline V gene sequence: CDR1 LNHNV, CDR2 YYDKDF (reference sequence). The CDR3 is 18 residues long. Trimming took off 1 base at V and 1 base at J, with 19 bases between the two ends.

The chain has TRBV30 and TRBJ1-2, with D hard to call. Trimming took 0 bases from V and 2 from J, leaving 4 bases between them. Per the germline V gene, CDR1 is GTSNPN and CDR2 is SVGIG (reference sequence). The CDR3 sequence is 12 residues long. The CDR3 DNA reads as TGTGCCTGGAGTGTACAAAACTATGGCTACACCTTC. Amino acids: CAWSVQNYGYTF. Filled out from reference TRBV30 and TRBJ1-2, the complete variable domain reads SQTIHQWPATLVQPVGSPLSLECTVEGTSNPNLYWYRQAAGRGLQLLFYSVGIGQISSEVPQNLSASRPQDRQFILSSKKLLLSDSGFYLCAWSVQNYGYTFGSGTRLTVV.